This T cell receptor beta chain was documented in a study of technical replicates of blood from several donors. Germline V CDR1 and CDR2: SGHNT, YYREEE (reference sequence). V dropped 0 bases and J dropped 2 bases, with 8 bases sitting between them. The CDR3 spans 15 residues. Repertoires were generated with immunoSEQ multiplex PCR, while TCRdb's copy carries only in-frame clones and drops some. The table shows fewer than 85,000 clones, with over 90% occurring only once. This clonotype was obtained from a human donor in good health. Some clones in this sample may be carry-over from other donors' samples. The sequenced material came from PBMCs. The chain is built from TRBV5-4 and TRBJ2-2, with D possibly being TRBD2 (6 bases). This chain's CDR3 is CASSLGLVNTGELFF. For the CDR3, the DNA is TGTGCCAGCAGCTTGGGACTAGTAAACACCGGGGAGCTGTTTTTT.